The rows below give T cell receptor beta chains drawn from one sample of a study of T cells in localized non-small cell lung cancer. TCRdb's table, derived via immunoSEQ multiplex PCR, lists solely in-frame clones and lacks some. The sample gives tens of thousands of clones, about 81% of which show up once; about 35% is in the top ten. The sample consisted of peripheral blood, taken before any cancer treatment. The receptors were gathered from a male donor at least 60 years old with stage II squamous cell lung carcinoma. Both conserved end residues are part of each CDR3.

cdr3_length: 15; v_call: TRBV6-1; j_call: TRBJ1-5; cdr3_aa: CASSKDRANNQPQHF
cdr3_length: 16; v_call: TRBV4-3; j_call: TRBJ1-3; cdr3_aa: CASSPGGVSSGNTIYF
cdr3_length: 15; v_call: TRBV10-3; j_call: TRBJ2-7; cdr3_aa: CAISAGTSGNGEQYF
cdr3_length: 13; v_call: TRBV19; j_call: TRBJ1-2; cdr3_aa: CASQPALNYGYTF
cdr3_length: 14; v_call: TRBV7-2; j_call: TRBJ2-7; cdr3_aa: CASSPPGLSYEQYF
cdr3_length: 13; v_call: TRBV6-5; j_call: TRBJ1-2; cdr3_aa: CASSYKGAAGYTF
cdr3_length: 19; v_call: TRBV19; j_call: TRBJ1-5; cdr3_aa: CASSVLRRPELGGNQPQHF
cdr3_length: 17; v_call: TRBV19; j_call: TRBJ1-5; cdr3_aa: CASSETGFTLSNQPQHF
cdr3_length: 15; v_call: TRBV11-2; j_call: TRBJ2-7; cdr3_aa: CASSLGRISGGEQYF
cdr3_length: 14; v_call: TRBV7-8; j_call: TRBJ2-7; cdr3_aa: CASRQQTASYEQYF
cdr3_length: 14; v_call: TRBV27; j_call: TRBJ2-5; cdr3_aa: CASSPLEGSETQYF
cdr3_length: 12; v_call: TRBV5-4; j_call: TRBJ2-1; cdr3_aa: CASSPDYNEQFF
cdr3_length: 16; v_call: TRBV5-8; j_call: TRBJ2-7; cdr3_aa: CASSSERREGTYEQYF
cdr3_length: 16; v_call: TRBV19; j_call: TRBJ1-5; cdr3_aa: CASSIGGRGPNQPQHF
cdr3_length: 12; v_call: TRBV4-1; j_call: TRBJ2-2; cdr3_aa: CASSKATGELFF
cdr3_length: 15; v_call: TRBV11-3; j_call: TRBJ2-7; cdr3_aa: CASSLAFGQGVMGYF
cdr3_length: 12; v_call: TRBV7-3; j_call: TRBJ2-2; cdr3_aa: CASSLQTGELFF
cdr3_length: 15; v_call: TRBV5-4; j_call: TRBJ1-2; cdr3_aa: CASSHRQVANYGYTF
cdr3_length: 16; v_call: TRBV7-2; j_call: TRBJ1-2; cdr3_aa: CASSLGAGSATAGYTF
cdr3_length: 11; v_call: TRBV29-1; j_call: TRBJ2-3; cdr3_aa: CSVDPADTQYF
cdr3_length: 17; v_call: TRBV5-1; j_call: TRBJ2-7; cdr3_aa: CASSLDSGTGFNYEQYF
cdr3_length: 14; v_call: TRBV5-6; j_call: TRBJ2-4; cdr3_aa: CASSQLTGGGIQYF
cdr3_length: 15; v_call: TRBV11-2; j_call: TRBJ2-2; cdr3_aa: CASSLRGGHAGELFF
cdr3_length: 14; v_call: TRBV5-1; j_call: TRBJ2-7; cdr3_aa: CASSLGDKLSEQYF
cdr3_length: 16; v_call: TRBV21-1; j_call: TRBJ2-1; cdr3_aa: CASSNGLAGARAEQFF
cdr3_length: 20; v_call: TRBV7-8; j_call: TRBJ2-6; cdr3_aa: CASSLGTFGPFSSGANVLTF
cdr3_length: 16; v_call: TRBV9; j_call: TRBJ2-1; cdr3_aa: CASSVDDRWRGNEQFF
cdr3_length: 13; v_call: TRBV5-4; j_call: TRBJ1-3; cdr3_aa: CASSTWRGNTIYF
cdr3_length: 17; v_call: TRBV28; j_call: TRBJ2-6; cdr3_aa: CASRTRQTSSGANVLTF
cdr3_length: 15; v_call: TRBV6-1; j_call: TRBJ1-6; cdr3_aa: CASSEARQGNPPLHF
cdr3_length: 15; v_call: TRBV6-6; j_call: TRBJ2-3; cdr3_aa: CASMLSESYGDTQYF
cdr3_length: 14; v_call: TRBV30; j_call: TRBJ1-3; cdr3_aa: CAWSAGAIGNTIYF
cdr3_length: 16; v_call: TRBV7-9; j_call: TRBJ2-3; cdr3_aa: CASSAPGLAGLDTQYF
cdr3_length: 15; v_call: TRBV25-1; j_call: TRBJ2-1; cdr3_aa: CASSPPGQGGNEQFF
cdr3_length: 15; v_call: TRBV5-4; j_call: TRBJ1-2; cdr3_aa: CASSDPPGGNYGYTF
cdr3_length: 18; v_call: TRBV11-2; j_call: TRBJ2-2; cdr3_aa: CASRQDRGFSYPPGELFF
cdr3_length: 13; v_call: TRBV6-6; j_call: TRBJ2-5; cdr3_aa: CASSRTGKETQYF
cdr3_length: 16; v_call: TRBV18; j_call: TRBJ1-4; cdr3_aa: CASSPGQAPTNEKLFF
cdr3_length: 12; v_call: TRBV29-1; j_call: TRBJ1-5; cdr3_aa: CSVRDSNQPQHF
cdr3_length: 17; v_call: TRBV5-1; j_call: TRBJ2-1; cdr3_aa: CASSPTSSGGSYNEQFF
cdr3_length: 13; v_call: TRBV6-5; j_call: TRBJ2-3; cdr3_aa: CASSSGAKDTQYF
cdr3_length: 15; v_call: TRBV27; j_call: TRBJ2-3; cdr3_aa: CASSYRSGSTDTQYF
cdr3_length: 14; v_call: TRBV7-3; j_call: TRBJ2-2; cdr3_aa: CASSPRRETGELFF
cdr3_length: 14; v_call: TRBV6-5; j_call: TRBJ2-1; cdr3_aa: CASSYRDFRREQFF